This T cell receptor (beta chain) appears in the sequencing data of a study of T cell responses to AZD1222 COVID-19 vaccine. Germline-derived CDR1 and CDR2 are SEHNR and FQNEAQ (reference sequence). Trimming took 0 bases from V and 1 from J, leaving 13 bases between them. The length of the CDR3 is 17 residues. The study, taken as a whole, reports: At baseline, just a handful of AZD1222 recipients tested seropositive. Compared with day 0, the breadth and depth of the Spike-specific TCR repertoire rose significantly after two doses of AZD1222. Most donors were white British and more were female, and clonal diversity was possibly underestimated. Within unmutated variant regions lay the reported targets of nearly half of spike-specific TCRs.

Measured with immunoSEQ multiplex PCR; TCRdb has only the in-frame clones, and not every one. In the table there are about 110,000 clones, 94% of which are singletons. Remarks on this clone: Its cognate antigen is unknown.

This sequence was found in an adult who received the AZD1222 COVID-19 vaccine. The material sequenced was peripheral blood, taken 28 days after the second AZD1222 dose. The chain recombines TRBV7-9 with TRBJ1-5; D is uncertain. CDR3 loop: CASSLAFTDSSNQPQHF. DNA for the CDR3: TGTGCCAGCAGCTTAGCGTTTACAGACTCAAGCAATCAGCCCCAGCATTTT.